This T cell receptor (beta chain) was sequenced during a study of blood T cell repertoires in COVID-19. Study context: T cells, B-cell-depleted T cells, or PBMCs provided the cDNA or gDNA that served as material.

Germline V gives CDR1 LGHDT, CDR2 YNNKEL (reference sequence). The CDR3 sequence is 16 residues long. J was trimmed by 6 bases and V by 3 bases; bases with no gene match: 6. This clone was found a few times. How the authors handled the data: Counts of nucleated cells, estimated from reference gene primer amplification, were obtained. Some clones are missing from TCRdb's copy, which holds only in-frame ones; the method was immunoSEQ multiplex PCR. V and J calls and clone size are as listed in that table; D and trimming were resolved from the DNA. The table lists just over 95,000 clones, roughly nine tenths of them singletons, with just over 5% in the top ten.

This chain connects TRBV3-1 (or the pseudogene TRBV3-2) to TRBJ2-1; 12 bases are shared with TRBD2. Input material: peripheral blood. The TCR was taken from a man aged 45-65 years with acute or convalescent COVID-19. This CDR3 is CASSHETSGRPNEQFF. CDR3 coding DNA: TGTGCCAGCAGCCATGAAACTAGCGGGAGGCCCAATGAGCAGTTCTTC.